Each of the 11 T cell receptor beta chains below was sequenced from the same sample in a study of blood T cell repertoires in COVID-19. Sequenced by immunoSEQ multiplex PCR; TCRdb stores in-frame clones only, minus some. The sample includes 150,000 to 200,000 clones, approximately 82% of them seen just once. Sequenced sample: peripheral blood. These receptors were taken from a woman older than 75 with active or convalescent COVID-19.

The chain links TRBV7-8 to TRBJ2-2, with 7 bases matching TRBD1. CDR3 length: 13 residues. V shed 8 bases and J 1 base; nucleotides not matched to a gene: 1. Germline lookup yields CDR1 SGHVS and CDR2 FQNEAQ. The CDR3 coding sequence is TGTGCCAGCCGGGACAGGAACACCGGGGAGCTGTTTTTT. Its protein product is CASRDRNTGELFF.

The J gene is TRBJ2-6, the V gene TRBV2, with unresolved D. The CDR3 is 12 amino acids. V lost 7 bases to trimming and J lost 7 bases, with 8 bases between them. Germline V lookup: CDR1 SNHLY, CDR2 FYNNEI. The CDR3 region is CASTIQANVLTF. As DNA, the CDR3 is TGTGCCAGCACAATACAAGCCAACGTCCTGACTTTC.

The chain employs TRBV7-9 and TRBJ2-7; 7 nucleotides match TRBD2. The CDR3 is made up of 14 amino acids. Trimming removed 5 bases from V and 2 bases from J; junction bases left unmatched: 6. Germline CDR1 is SEHNR and CDR2 is FQNEAQ (reference sequence). DNA for the CDR3: TGTGCCAGCAGCCGTGCGGGAGAGCCCTACGAGCAGTACTTC. Translating gives CASSRAGEPYEQYF.

This chain links TRBV2 with TRBJ1-2; no clear D. Germline lookup yields CDR1 SNHLY and CDR2 FYNNEI. CDR3 size: 13 residues. V lost 8 bases and J 2 bases, leaving 12 bases between the germline ends. Here the CDR3 reads CASSLVRNYGYTF. In DNA, the CDR3 is TGTGCCAGCTCCCTAGTTCGGAACTATGGCTACACCTTC.

The J gene is TRBJ1-3, the V gene TRBV5-1, with TRBD1 identical over 9 bases. The germline CDR1 and CDR2 sequences are SGHRS and YFSETQ. The CDR3 loop spans 17 amino acids. Unmatched junction bases numbered 8, after V lost 4 bases and J lost 0 bases. CDR3 in amino acids: CASSATGTGNSGNTIYF. Here the CDR3 DNA reads TGCGCCAGCAGCGCAACCGGGACAGGGAACTCTGGAAACACCATATATTTT.

The CDR3 DNA reads as TGTGCCAGCAGTCCTCGTCCCGGGACAGGGTCGAGGGAGACCCAGTACTTC. Its protein product is CASSPRPGTGSRETQYF. The chain couples TRBV28 to TRBJ2-5; TRBD1 agrees at 9 bases. J gave up 5 bases and V 5 bases, and 15 bases lay outside the gene matches. The CDR3 covers 17 residues. Germline values: CDR1 MDHEN, CDR2 SYDVKM.

The CDR3 protein is CASSLHRGPAFF. The CDR3 DNA sequence: TGTGCCAGCAGTTTACACAGGGGGCCGGCTTTCTTT. V gene TRBV12-3 or TRBV12-4 combines with J gene TRBJ1-1; 9 nucleotides agree with TRBD1. With 2 bases clipped from V and 11 bases from J, the junction kept 3 bases outside the gene matches. This CDR3 has 12 residues.

V and J are TRBV19 and TRBJ1-2; D not resolved. Trimming took off 6 bases at V and 8 bases at J, with 19 bases between the two ends. Germline V gives CDR1 LNHDA, CDR2 SQIVND (reference sequence). CDR3 length: 14 residues. DNA for the CDR3: TGTGCCAGTAGAACCACGTCCGCAAGCGTGGGCTACACCTTC. This gives the protein CASRTTSASVGYTF.

V usage is TRBV28 and J usage is TRBJ2-3, with 9 bases identical to TRBD1. Per germline, CDR1 MDHEN and CDR2 SYDVKM. The CDR3 runs 16 residues. V was pared by 6 bases and J by 0 bases, with 7 bases of the junction left unmatched. The CDR3 coding sequence is TGTGCCAGCAGCCGGGGACAGGGTCATAGCACAGATACGCAGTATTTT. Translating it yields CASSRGQGHSTDTQYF.

The chain has TRBV19 and TRBJ2-3; 11 bases agree with TRBD2. Germline assignment: CDR1 LNHDA and CDR2 SQIVND (reference sequence). CDR3 size: 13 residues. Trimming took 5 bases from V and 6 from J; bases not matched to a gene: 1. The CDR3 nucleotides read TGTGCCAGTAGTCGACTAGCGGGGGATACGCAGTATTTT. Residues: CASSRLAGDTQYF.

This clone has a handful of counts. The chain carries TRBV19 and TRBJ1-1; the match to TRBD1 covers 7 bases. Germline V lookup: CDR1 LNHDA, CDR2 SQIVND (reference sequence). This CDR3 has 13 amino acids. V lost 7 bases to trimming and J lost 0 bases; unmatched junction nucleotides: 2. CDR3 in amino acids: CASTDRVNTEAFF. Written as DNA, the CDR3 is TGTGCCAGTACCGACAGGGTGAACACTGAAGCTTTCTTT. The variable domain in full, with the rest retrieved from reference TRBV19 and TRBJ1-1, is DGGITQSPKYLFRKEGQNVTLSCEQNLNHDAMYWYRQDPGQGLRLIYYSQIVNDFQKGDIAEGYSVSREKKESFPLTVTSAQKNPTAFYLCASTDRVNTEAFFGQGTRLTVV.